The source of this T cell receptor beta chain is a study of human T cells and chemical hapten exposure. V lost 4 bases to trimming and J lost 4 bases, with 7 bases between them. CDR3 length equals 12 residues. Per the germline V gene, CDR1 is SGDLS and CDR2 is YYNGEE. The sample's time point: pre-sensitization, week 0. The treatment here: therapeutic diphenylcyclopropenone sensitization with weekly scalp DPC. Total RNA was extracted from unfractionated whole blood. Each CDR3 protein is one row after TCRdb ran MiXCR on the RACE reads. The sample carries 40,000 or so distinct CDR3 sequences, 9% to 15% recorded once.

The origin of this receptor is a woman aged 40 to 50 with alopecia areata. Some clones in this sample may be carry-over from other donors' samples. Specimen: whole blood, collected in connection with sensitization to the hapten diphenylcyclopropenone (DPC). V is TRBV9 and J is TRBJ2-3; weak D call: TRBD2 (5 bases). The CDR3 nucleotides read TGTGCCAGCAGCCTGGAGGCAGATACGCAGTATTTT. Its protein is CASSLEADTQYF.